This TCR beta chain was retrieved from a study of blood T cell repertoires in COVID-19. This table comes from immunoSEQ multiplex PCR, and its TCRdb copy is limited to in-frame clones, with some not included. The sample holds 310,000 or so clones, roughly 87% seen once. The cohort comprised adults aged roughly 18 to 100 years residing in 24 US areas. Self-reported history from a screening survey and questionnaire set each donor's cohort. This CDR3 region has 16 residues. Trimming at V came to 3 bases and at J to 0 bases, leaving 5 bases not matched to a gene. In germline, CDR1 is SNHLY, CDR2 FYNNEI. The clonotype originates from a woman aged 18-30 years who had recovered from COVID-19. What was sequenced was PBMCs or T cells enriched from blood (not recorded which). The chain joins TRBV2 to TRBJ2-7, with TRBD2 identical over 10 bases. In DNA form, the CDR3 reads TGTGCCAGCAGTGATTCCTTAGCGGGAGGCTCCTACGAGCAGTACTTC. Translation: CASSDSLAGGSYEQYF.